A single sample gave rise to the 24 T cell receptor beta chains below, sequenced in a study of T cell repertoires in cytomegalovirus infection. Via MiXCR, TCRdb re-called the reads, giving one row per CDR3 protein. The table lists approximately 500,000 distinct CDR3 sequences, 16% of them singletons. The specimen sequenced was CD8+ T cells from PBMCs. The source is a human donor in good health (CMV status not recorded). Some clones in this sample may be carry-over from other donors' samples.

Only a few counts were recorded for this clonotype. The chain has TRBV27 and TRBJ2-4; 7 bases map to TRBD2. The ends lost 4 bases at V and 0 bases at J; junction bases unmatched: 15. Germline CDR1 and CDR2: MNHEY and SMNVEV (reference sequence). The CDR3 contains 19 residues. CDR3 sequence (DNA): TGTGCCAGCAGTTCCCCCGCCGAAGGAGCGGGGCTAGCCAAAAACATTCAGTACTTC. This codes for CASSSPAEGAGLAKNIQYF.

This clonotype was seen only a few times. J is TRBJ1-1 and V is TRBV10-3; 9 bases fit TRBD1. Germline lookup yields CDR1 ENHRY and CDR2 SYGVKD. The length of the CDR3 is 14 residues. V lost 2 bases and J lost 2; bases outside the gene matches: 0. The chain's CDR3 is CAISETGGNTEAFF. The CDR3 region has the DNA TGTGCCATCAGTGAGACAGGGGGCAACACTGAAGCTTTCTTT.

V and J are TRBV5-1 and TRBJ1-2; 8 nucleotides match TRBD1. The CDR3 consists of 15 residues. V shed 0 bases, J shed 4 bases, and the junction held 5 bases outside the gene matches. Germline CDR1 is SGHRS and CDR2 is YFSETQ. The CDR3 DNA reads TGCGCCAGCAGCTTGGGAGGACAGGGAAGCTATGGCTACACCTTC. This translates into CASSLGGQGSYGYTF.

This clonotype was seen many times. This chain uses TRBV7-3 with TRBJ2-2; no reliable D call. The CDR3 length is 17 residues. V lost 2 bases to trimming and J lost 0 bases, with 13 bases between them. CDR1 and CDR2 (germline): SGHTA, FQGTGA. The CDR3 bases are TGTGCCAGCAGCTTATCCCTAGGAACCGCGAACACCGGGGAGCTGTTTTTT. Its protein product is CASSLSLGTANTGELFF.

This clonotype was counted ten times or more. V is TRBV11-2 and J is TRBJ1-1; TRBD1 aligns across 7 bases. Germline values: CDR1 SGHAT, CDR2 FQNNGV. This CDR3 is built from 16 residues. Unmatched junction bases numbered 9, after V lost 5 bases and J lost 0 bases. DNA of the CDR3: TGTGCCAGCAGCCCGTGGGACAGCCACATGAACACTGAAGCTTTCTTT. Translated, it gives CASSPWDSHMNTEAFF.

This clonotype has just a few counts. This chain connects TRBV27 to TRBJ1-2; TRBD1 might be the D (5 bases). Germline V gene sequence: CDR1 MNHEY, CDR2 SMNVEV (reference sequence). V was trimmed by 5 bases and J by 3 bases, leaving 16 bases between them. The CDR3 contains 15 residues. CDR3 loop: CASSPGSGLDYGYTF. The CDR3 region has the DNA TGTGCCAGCAGTCCAGGTTCAGGGCTCGACTATGGCTACACCTTC.

This clonotype was detected once. The conserved phenylalanine or tryptophan is not found at the CDR3 terminus, so this likely reflects a read error. The chain has TRBV27 and TRBJ2-7; TRBD1 is a possible D gene (5 bases). The germline gives CDR1 MNHEY, CDR2 SMNVEV (reference sequence). V shed 2 bases and J shed 6 bases, with 14 bases lying between them. The CDR3 has 14 amino acids. As DNA, the CDR3 is TGTGCCAGCAGTTTACAGGGTCCCCTCAGCGAGCAGTACCTC. It codes for CASSLQGPLSEQYL.

In this sample, this clonotype turned up many times. The chain carries TRBV7-9 and TRBJ1-1; weak D call: TRBD1 (5 bases). The V gene's germline CDR1 is SEHNR and CDR2 FQNEAQ (reference sequence). V lost 5 bases and J 6 bases, leaving 22 bases between the germline ends. This CDR3 is 16 amino acids long. CDR3 region: CASSPSGGGVSPEAFF. The CDR3 DNA reads TGTGCCAGCAGCCCCAGCGGGGGGGGGGTCAGCCCTGAAGCTTTCTTT.

As regards this clonotype: It may be a read error: a sequence one base away is much more abundant. The V call is TRBV27, the J call TRBJ1-1, with 8 bases fitting TRBD1. The CDR3 contains 13 residues. Trimming at V came to 6 bases and at J to 1 base, leaving 1 base not matched to a gene. Germline-derived CDR1 and CDR2 are MNHEY and SMNVEV (reference sequence). This CDR3 reads CASSQGANTEAFF. CDR3 nucleotides: TGTGCCAGCAGCCAGGGGGCGAACACTGAAGCTTTCTTT.

The sample holds many counts of this clonotype. Because the CDR3's place on the DNA is in doubt, the DNA is left out and the CDR3 is given as listed by TCRdb. The chain uses TRBV7-9 and TRBJ1-5; the D segment call TRBD1 is taken from the table without a DNA check. In germline, CDR1 is SEHNR, CDR2 FQNEAQ (reference sequence). The CDR3 is 14 amino acids in total, end residues counted. CDR3 sequence: CASSPVGPGEPQHF.

This clonotype came up many times. The chain recombines TRBV7-9 with TRBJ1-1; tentatively, D is TRBD1 (5 bases). The CDR3 consists of 14 residues. The germline V gene has CDR1 SEHNR and CDR2 FQNEAQ (reference sequence). V was cut by 8 bases and J by 6 bases, with 19 bases left in between. In DNA, the CDR3 is TGTGCCAGCTCGGAGGGGCTTTTGGCGGCTGAAGCTTTCTTT. This sequence encodes CASSEGLLAAEAFF.

This clonotype occurred a few times. This chain links TRBV5-8 with TRBJ2-7, with D tentatively TRBD2 (7 bases). The CDR3 extends over 14 amino acids. Germline-derived CDR1 and CDR2 are SGHTS and YDEGEE. Trimming cost V 6 bases and J 2 bases, with 15 bases left between them. CDR3 region: CASTQTGGPYEQYF. DNA of the CDR3: TGTGCCAGCACCCAGACCGGGGGGCCCTACGAGCAGTACTTC.

This clonotype was seen many times. The V call is TRBV6-1, the J call TRBJ2-1; the match to TRBD2 covers 7 bases. The CDR3 length is 15 residues. Germline CDR1 MNHNS, CDR2 SASEGT. V trimming: 3 bases; J trimming: 0 bases; junction bases outside the gene matches: 2. The CDR3 reads CASSESGTSYNEQFF. The CDR3 nucleotides read TGTGCCAGCAGTGAGAGCGGGACCTCCTACAATGAGCAGTTCTTC.

Written as DNA, the CDR3 is TGTGCCAGCAGCTTAACAGGCGACTCTGGAAACACCATATATTTT. Its translation is CASSLTGDSGNTIYF. This chain links TRBV12-3 or TRBV12-4 with TRBJ1-3, with a possible D match to TRBD1 (5 bases). This CDR3 region has 15 residues. V was trimmed by 6 bases and J by 0 bases, leaving 12 bases between them.

The sample holds many counts of this clonotype. The chain joins TRBV7-9 to TRBJ2-7; 8 bases agree with TRBD2. Per germline, CDR1 SEHNR and CDR2 FQNEAQ (reference sequence). CDR3 length: 16 residues. The V segment lost 5 bases and the J segment 2 bases; nucleotides outside the gene matches: 11. Here the CDR3 reads CASSRLSGGPTYEQYF. CDR3 bases: TGTGCCAGCAGCCGCCTGAGCGGGGGCCCGACCTACGAGCAGTACTTC.

This clonotype was detected only a few times. The chain links TRBV29-1 to TRBJ2-7; D possibly corresponds to TRBD2 (6 bases). The CDR3 spans 13 residues. Germline V gene data show CDR1 as SQVTM and CDR2 as ANQGSEA. V was cut by 1 base and J by 1 base, with 8 bases left in between. The CDR3 here is CSVEGGDSYEQYF. CDR3 in DNA: TGCAGCGTTGAAGGGGGGGATTCCTACGAGCAGTACTTC.

The V gene is TRBV24-1, the J gene TRBJ2-2, with TRBD2 matching over 11 bases. J was trimmed by 4 bases and V by 4 bases; bases with no gene match: 7. This CDR3 contains 17 residues. CDR1 KGHDR and CDR2 SFDVKD come from the germline V gene. The CDR3 here is CATSDRTSGRSTGELFF. In DNA, the CDR3 is TGTGCCACCAGTGACCGAACTAGCGGGAGATCCACCGGGGAGCTGTTTTTT.

This clonotype was observed at least ten times. V gene TRBV29-1 combines with J gene TRBJ2-7; perhaps TRBD1 as D (7 bases). Trimming left V 2 bases short and J 3 bases short, with 20 bases between. The germline V gene has CDR1 SQVTM and CDR2 ANQGSEA. The CDR3 is 16 amino acids. CDR3 coding DNA: TGCAGCGTTGAACCAAGTGGGCAGGGGGGAAGCTACGAGCAGTACTTC. The encoded protein is CSVEPSGQGGSYEQYF.

This clonotype came up a few times. One end of the junction varies from germline; a read error may be responsible. The V call is TRBV4-1, the J call TRBJ1-5; tentative D call: TRBD1 (5 bases). This CDR3 has 15 amino acids. Germline lookup yields CDR1 MGHRA and CDR2 YSYEKL. CDR3 region: CASSQVGDSNQPQHF. CDR3 coding DNA: TGTGCCAGCAGCCAAGTGGGGGATAGCAATCAGCCCCAGCATTTT.

About this clonotype itself: One junction end disagrees with the germline gene, perhaps due to a read error. The rearrangement joins TRBV28 to TRBJ1-5; D is undetermined. CDR1 and CDR2 from the germline V gene are MDHEN and SYDVKM. The CDR3 covers 13 residues. CDR3 residues: CASSLNNNQPKHF. CDR3 nucleotide sequence: TGTGCCAGCAGTTTAAACAACAATCAGCCCAAGCATTTT.

There are a few counts of this clonotype. V and J are TRBV5-1 and TRBJ2-5; TRBD1 aligns across 8 bases. After removal of 3 bases from V and 1 base from J, the junction contained 5 bases not matched to a gene. The CDR3 contains 15 residues. Germline lookup yields CDR1 SGHRS and CDR2 YFSETQ. Here the CDR3 reads CASSSGDRGQETQYF. The CDR3 DNA is TGCGCCAGCAGCTCTGGAGACAGGGGCCAAGAGACCCAGTACTTC.

J is TRBJ2-5 and V is TRBV2, with 13 bases aligning to TRBD2. The CDR3 consists of 17 residues. Germline CDR1 is SNHLY and CDR2 is FYNNEI. With 2 bases clipped from V and 3 bases from J, the junction kept 6 bases outside the gene matches. CDR3 region: CASSESLGLAGEETQYF. For the CDR3, the DNA is TGTGCCAGCAGTGAATCCCTCGGACTAGCGGGAGAAGAGACCCAGTACTTC.

This clonotype appeared a few times. This chain uses TRBV9 with TRBJ1-1, with D maybe TRBD1 (6 bases). Germline V lookup: CDR1 SGDLS, CDR2 YYNGEE. CDR3 length: 15 amino acids. Trimming shortened V by 3 bases and J by 0 bases, and 12 bases separated the two germline ends. CDR3 sequence: CASSASTGLNTEAFF. For the CDR3, the DNA is TGTGCCAGCAGCGCATCTACAGGGCTGAACACTGAAGCTTTCTTT.

The chain joins TRBV7-9 to TRBJ1-3; D not resolved. Trimming removed 7 bases at V and 4 bases at J, with 14 bases between. The CDR3 loop spans 14 amino acids. Germline loops: CDR1 SEHNR, CDR2 FQNEAQ (reference sequence). The chain's CDR3 is CASTFGPGGNTIYF. In DNA form, the CDR3 reads TGTGCCAGCACCTTTGGGCCGGGCGGAAACACCATATATTTT.